The rows below give T cell receptor beta chains drawn from one sample of a study of breast tumors, draining lymph nodes, adjacent tissues. TCRdb called the multiplex PCR reads again in MiXCR, with one record for every CDR3 protein. The data hold about 230,000 distinct CDR3 sequences, with 32% observed a single time. The sample consisted of axillary lymph node tissue. These receptors all come from a female donor with breast cancer. Some clones in this sample may be carry-over from other donors' samples. Both conserved end residues are part of each CDR3. The D gene is left open where the match is weak. A clone size is listed for some rows: how often the clone was seen (once, few, many), or a class if it is expanded.

J gene: TRBJ2-1; D gene: -; V gene: TRBV4-3; clone size: many; CDR3 DNA: TGCGCCAGCAGCCAAGTACACCGAACTAGGGCCCCCTACAATGAGCAGTTCTTC; CDR3 protein: CASSQVHRTRAPYNEQFF
J gene: TRBJ2-2; D gene: -; V gene: TRBV5-1; clone size: many; CDR3 DNA: TGCGCCAGCCGGTTCTCTACCGGGGAGCTGTTTTTT; CDR3 protein: CASRFSTGELFF
J gene: TRBJ1-2; D gene: TRBD1; V gene: TRBV3-1; clone size: many; CDR3 DNA: TGTGCCAGCAGCCGGGACAGTAACTATGGCTACACCTTC; CDR3 protein: CASSRDSNYGYTF
J gene: TRBJ2-7; D gene: TRBD1; V gene: TRBV20-1; clone size: -; CDR3 DNA: TGCAGTGCTAGAGATGGGGACAGGGGGCTATACGAGCAGTACTTC; CDR3 protein: CSARDGDRGLYEQYF
J gene: TRBJ2-7; D gene: TRBD2; V gene: TRBV6-5; clone size: few; CDR3 DNA: TGTGCCAGCAGGCGAGGCGGGAGAATGGCCTACGAGCAGTACTTC; CDR3 protein: CASRRGGRMAYEQYF
J gene: TRBJ2-3; D gene: -; V gene: TRBV18; clone size: many; CDR3 DNA: TGTGCCAGCTCACTCGACATCACAGATACGCAGTATTTT; CDR3 protein: CASSLDITDTQYF
J gene: TRBJ2-3; D gene: -; V gene: TRBV24-1; clone size: many; CDR3 DNA: TGTGCCACCAGTGATTCGACCCAGGGTACGCAGTATTTT; CDR3 protein: CATSDSTQGTQYF
J gene: TRBJ1-5; D gene: -; V gene: TRBV27; clone size: -; CDR3 DNA: TGTGCCAGCAGTTTATCGTATAGTGATGGGATCAATCAGCCCCAGCATTTT; CDR3 protein: CASSLSYSDGINQPQHF
J gene: TRBJ2-3; D gene: -; V gene: TRBV20-1; clone size: once; CDR3 DNA: TGCAGTGCTAGGGGGGGAAGGGGGCAGTATTTT; CDR3 protein: CSARGGRGQYF
J gene: TRBJ1-1; D gene: -; V gene: TRBV13; clone size: few; CDR3 DNA: TGTGCCAGCAGCTTGCACACTGAAGCTTTCTTT; CDR3 protein: CASSLHTEAFF
J gene: TRBJ1-5; D gene: -; V gene: TRBV6-6; clone size: -; CDR3 DNA: TGTGCCAGCAGTTACGGCAGGGAATATCAGCCCCAGCATTTT; CDR3 protein: CASSYGREYQPQHF
J gene: TRBJ1-2; D gene: TRBD1; V gene: TRBV7-3; clone size: -; CDR3 DNA: TGTGCCAGCAGCCCCACCGGGACAGGGGCTAACTATGGCTACACCTTC; CDR3 protein: CASSPTGTGANYGYTF
J gene: TRBJ2-3; D gene: TRBD2; V gene: TRBV2; clone size: -; CDR3 DNA: TGTGCCAGCAGGAGAGGTAGCGGGGGGGCACGAGATACGCAGTATTTT; CDR3 protein: CASRRGSGGARDTQYF
J gene: TRBJ1-2; D gene: -; V gene: TRBV5-4; clone size: -; CDR3 DNA: TGTGCCAGCAGCTTGTGGGCCGGGATTGCCTATGGCTACACCTTC; CDR3 protein: CASSLWAGIAYGYTF
J gene: TRBJ2-1; D gene: TRBD1; V gene: TRBV3-1; clone size: -; CDR3 DNA: TGTGCCAGCAGCCAGTTGACAGGGGGCTACAATGAGCAGTTCTTC; CDR3 protein: CASSQLTGGYNEQFF
J gene: TRBJ1-4; D gene: -; V gene: TRBV7-2; clone size: many; CDR3 DNA: TGTGCCAGCAGCTTACAAAGGGGGGTGATTAATGAAAAACTGTTTTTT; CDR3 protein: CASSLQRGVINEKLFF
J gene: TRBJ2-3; D gene: TRBD2; V gene: TRBV10-2; clone size: -; CDR3 DNA: TGCGCCAGCAGTGAGCTAGCGGGGCGGGATACGCAGTATTTT; CDR3 protein: CASSELAGRDTQYF
J gene: TRBJ1-6; D gene: -; V gene: TRBV6-6; clone size: many; CDR3 DNA: TGTGCCAGCAATACCGGCGGGAATTCACCCCTCCACTTT; CDR3 protein: CASNTGGNSPLHF
J gene: TRBJ1-2; D gene: -; V gene: TRBV10-3; clone size: many; CDR3 DNA: TGTGCCATCAGTGAGTCTCCCGGCGGGGAAGGCACCTTC; CDR3 protein: CAISESPGGEGTF
J gene: TRBJ2-3; D gene: TRBD2; V gene: TRBV20-1; clone size: -; CDR3 DNA: TGCAGTGCCGGACGCAGACTAGCGGGAACCTACAATGAGCAGTATTTT; CDR3 protein: CSAGRRLAGTYNEQYF
J gene: TRBJ1-5; D gene: TRBD1; V gene: TRBV18; clone size: -; CDR3 DNA: TGTGCCAGCTCACCACCGGGACAGGGCAATCAGCCCCAGCATTTT; CDR3 protein: CASSPPGQGNQPQHF
J gene: TRBJ2-1; D gene: -; V gene: TRBV7-2; clone size: many; CDR3 DNA: TGTGCCAGCAGCTTAGCTGGGACTGGATTACAAACTGAGCAGTTCTTC; CDR3 protein: CASSLAGTGLQTEQFF
J gene: TRBJ2-3; D gene: TRBD2; V gene: TRBV7-9; clone size: -; CDR3 DNA: TGTGCCAGCAGTCCAGGCCGACTAGCGGGAGGCACAGATACGCAGTATTTT; CDR3 protein: CASSPGRLAGGTDTQYF
J gene: TRBJ2-1; D gene: TRBD1; V gene: TRBV20-1; clone size: many; CDR3 DNA: TGCAGTGCTGCCGACAGGGTGAGGAGTGGGCAGTCCTTC; CDR3 protein: CSAADRVRSGQSF
J gene: TRBJ2-7; D gene: -; V gene: TRBV20-1; clone size: many; CDR3 DNA: TGCAGTGCTAGGGGCGAGAGCTACGAGCAGTACTTC; CDR3 protein: CSARGESYEQYF
J gene: TRBJ2-6; D gene: -; V gene: TRBV7-9; clone size: many; CDR3 DNA: TGTGCCAGCAGCTTAGTGAGTTCTGGGGCCAACGTCCTGACTTTC; CDR3 protein: CASSLVSSGANVLTF
J gene: TRBJ1-4; D gene: -; V gene: TRBV6-6; clone size: many; CDR3 DNA: TGTGCCAGCAGTGGGACTTATGAAAAACTGTTTTTT; CDR3 protein: CASSGTYEKLFF
J gene: TRBJ2-7; D gene: TRBD2; V gene: TRBV20-1; clone size: many; CDR3 DNA: TGCAGTGCTAGCCCTTTTAGCGGGAGGGCGAACGAGCAGTACTTC; CDR3 protein: CSASPFSGRANEQYF
J gene: TRBJ1-2; D gene: -; V gene: TRBV4-2; clone size: -; CDR3 DNA: TGTGCCAGCAGCCAAGACTCAGGGGCTGGAAACACCTTC; CDR3 protein: CASSQDSGAGNTF
J gene: TRBJ2-1; D gene: TRBD2; V gene: TRBV5-6; clone size: -; CDR3 DNA: TGTGCCAGCAGCTCCACCGGCCCCGGCGGGAGTGGGTATGAGCAGTTCTTC; CDR3 protein: CASSSTGPGGSGYEQFF
J gene: TRBJ1-3; D gene: -; V gene: TRBV6-2/TRBV6-3; clone size: many; CDR3 DNA: TGTGCCAGCAGTTTGGACGGCCCTGGAAACACCATATATTTT; CDR3 protein: CASSLDGPGNTIYF
J gene: TRBJ2-7; D gene: -; V gene: TRBV3-2; clone size: many; CDR3 DNA: TGTGCCAGCAGCCCGTCTGGGGCTTTCCCGGGGGAGCAGTACTTC; CDR3 protein: CASSPSGAFPGEQYF
J gene: TRBJ2-5; D gene: -; V gene: TRBV18; clone size: many; CDR3 DNA: TGTGCCAGCTCACCGTGGACGGCAAAAAAAGAGACCCAGTACTTC; CDR3 protein: CASSPWTAKKETQYF
J gene: TRBJ2-7; D gene: -; V gene: TRBV6-5; clone size: many; CDR3 DNA: TGTGCCAGCAGTCTGTCGGGACACCTCTCCTACGAGCAGTACTTC; CDR3 protein: CASSLSGHLSYEQYF
J gene: TRBJ2-7; D gene: TRBD1; V gene: TRBV5-1; clone size: many; CDR3 DNA: TGCGCCAGCAGGAGGGACAGCAGCGAGCAGTACTTC; CDR3 protein: CASRRDSSEQYF
J gene: TRBJ1-2; D gene: -; V gene: TRBV7-2; clone size: many; CDR3 DNA: TGTGCCAGCAGCTTAGAGGGGACCGCTACTTATGGCTACCCCTTC; CDR3 protein: CASSLEGTATYGYPF
J gene: TRBJ1-3; D gene: TRBD1; V gene: TRBV29-1; clone size: many; CDR3 DNA: TGCAGCGTTGAGGGACAGGGGAGAAACACCATATATTTT; CDR3 protein: CSVEGQGRNTIYF
J gene: TRBJ2-5; D gene: TRBD1; V gene: TRBV2; clone size: -; CDR3 DNA: TGTGCCAGCAGTACCACAGGGGGGAACGTCTTC; CDR3 protein: CASSTTGGNVF
J gene: TRBJ2-3; D gene: TRBD2; V gene: TRBV4-3; clone size: many; CDR3 DNA: TGCGCCAGCAGCCAAGATTTGGCGGGAGCTTCCGATACGCAGTATTTT; CDR3 protein: CASSQDLAGASDTQYF
J gene: TRBJ1-4; D gene: -; V gene: TRBV24-1; clone size: -; CDR3 DNA: TGTGCCACCAGTGAACACCCGACTAGCGGGGAAAAACTGTTTTTT; CDR3 protein: CATSEHPTSGEKLFF
J gene: TRBJ1-6; D gene: -; V gene: TRBV7-9; clone size: -; CDR3 DNA: TGTGCCAGCAGCTTAGCGGGGAGGGAAATTTCACCCCTCCACTTT; CDR3 protein: CASSLAGREISPLHF
J gene: TRBJ1-4; D gene: -; V gene: TRBV29-1; clone size: -; CDR3 DNA: TGCAGCGTCGGCGGGGGGGAAAAACTGTTTTTT; CDR3 protein: CSVGGGEKLFF
J gene: TRBJ2-7; D gene: TRBD2; V gene: TRBV28; clone size: -; CDR3 DNA: TGTGCCAGCAGTCCCCAGGGTAGCGGGAGGGCGAGCTCCTACGAGCAGTACTTC; CDR3 protein: CASSPQGSGRASSYEQYF
J gene: TRBJ1-1; D gene: -; V gene: TRBV11-2; clone size: -; CDR3 DNA: TGTGCCAGCAGCTTCGGCGGCTACTCTGAAGCTTTCTTT; CDR3 protein: CASSFGGYSEAFF
J gene: TRBJ2-7; D gene: -; V gene: TRBV20-1; clone size: many; CDR3 DNA: TGCAGTGCTGGGGCGCTCTCCTACGAGCAGTACTTC; CDR3 protein: CSAGALSYEQYF
J gene: TRBJ2-1; D gene: TRBD2; V gene: TRBV19; clone size: many; CDR3 DNA: TGTGCCAGTAGTATAGAAGGGGAGGCTAGCGGGAGGGAAAGGTTCTTC; CDR3 protein: CASSIEGEASGRERFF
J gene: TRBJ2-5; D gene: -; V gene: TRBV6-1; clone size: many; CDR3 DNA: TGTGCCAGCAGTGAATTCCCAGGCCTTCAAGAGACCCAGTACTTC; CDR3 protein: CASSEFPGLQETQYF
J gene: TRBJ2-2; D gene: -; V gene: TRBV6-5; clone size: many; CDR3 DNA: TGTGCCAGCAGCCCCGGCACCACGAACACCGGGGAGCTGTTTTTT; CDR3 protein: CASSPGTTNTGELFF
J gene: TRBJ1-5; D gene: -; V gene: TRBV5-1; clone size: -; CDR3 DNA: -; CDR3 protein: CASSGGRSSYNEQFFGPGTRPQHF
J gene: TRBJ2-2; D gene: TRBD2; V gene: TRBV7-2; clone size: many; CDR3 DNA: TGTGCCAGCACCACCGTAGCGGGCGACACCGGGGAGCTGTTTTTT; CDR3 protein: CASTTVAGDTGELFF
J gene: TRBJ2-1; D gene: -; V gene: TRBV6-2/TRBV6-3; clone size: -; CDR3 DNA: TGTGCCAGCAGTGACCCACGCAGTCTGAGCTCCTACAATGAGCAGTTCTTC; CDR3 protein: CASSDPRSLSSYNEQFF
J gene: TRBJ1-2; D gene: TRBD1; V gene: TRBV3-1; clone size: many; CDR3 DNA: TGTGCCAGCAGCCAAGACAGGGGGCAGGGTGGCTACACCTTC; CDR3 protein: CASSQDRGQGGYTF
J gene: TRBJ2-7; D gene: TRBD2; V gene: TRBV6-1; clone size: many; CDR3 DNA: TGTGCCAGCAGTGAATCAATAGCGGGAGTGCGCGAGCAGTACTTC; CDR3 protein: CASSESIAGVREQYF